Described below is a single TCR beta chain sequence and its context. Antigen unknown. One entry per CDR3 protein, called by TCRdb with MiXCR from the reads. The sample lists around 85,000 distinct CDR3 sequences; under 55% were seen once. The CDR3 length is 16 residues. After removal of 0 bases from V and 0 bases from J, the junction contained 0 bases not matched to a gene. CDR1 SEHNR and CDR2 FQNEAQ come from the germline V gene (reference sequence). These data are taken from a study of T cell repertoires in cytomegalovirus infection. Study-wide results and caveats: Within the response measured ex vivo, HLA-C-restricted CMV-specific TCR beta clonotypes were dominant.

This material consisted of CD8+ T cells from cultured PBMCs, taken from culture after CMV antigen stimulation. The origin of this receptor is a human donor in good health (CMV status not recorded). Some clones in this sample may be carry-over from other donors' samples. V and J are TRBV7-9 and TRBJ2-1, with 9 nucleotides matching TRBD2. The CDR3 nucleotides are TGTGCCAGCAGCTTAGCGACTAGCGGCTCCTACAATGAGCAGTTCTTC. This codes for CASSLATSGSYNEQFF.